Below are 17 T cell receptor beta chains sequenced from a single sample in a study of blood T cells in healthy people across ages. Next came a second PCR, run for about 7 to 11 cycles, which used a sample-barcoded 5' primer along with a J-beta primer mix. MiXCR, applied by TCRdb to the 5' RACE reads, yields one record per CDR3 protein. The sample records 1.5 million or so distinct CDR3 sequences, 42% being singletons. Sequencing was done on a sample of blood. Every receptor here comes from a woman aged 18-29 years in good health.

The chain couples TRBV6-1 to TRBJ2-3; 10 bases are a match to TRBD1. After removal of 2 bases from V and 3 bases from J, the junction contained 5 bases not matched to a gene. Germline V gene data show CDR1 as MNHNS and CDR2 as SASEGT. The CDR3 totals 16 residues. CDR3 nucleotide sequence: TGTGCCAGCAGTGAACTGGGACAGGGGATGACAGATACGCAGTATTTT. Translating it yields CASSELGQGMTDTQYF.

The V and J genes are TRBV4-2 and TRBJ2-1; unclear D gene. Trimming stripped 3 bases from V and 5 bases from J, with 5 bases between. CDR3 length equals 12 residues. Looked up from germline, CDR1 is LGHNA and CDR2 is YNFKEQ. The CDR3 loop reads CASSQRNNEQFF. The CDR3 region has the DNA TGTGCCAGCAGCCAGCGGAACAATGAGCAGTTCTTC.

The V and J genes are TRBV28 and TRBJ2-7; maybe TRBD1 (6 bases). Per the germline V gene, CDR1 is MDHEN and CDR2 is SYDVKM. This CDR3 has 14 residues. Trimming removed 1 base from V and 7 bases from J, with 14 bases in between. CDR3: CASSLFRGGNEQYF. The DNA for the CDR3 is TGTGCCAGCAGTTTATTCAGGGGTGGCAATGAGCAGTACTTC.

The chain links TRBV29-1 to TRBJ2-7; 8 nucleotides line up with TRBD2. CDR1 is SQVTM and CDR2 is ANQGSEA in the germline V gene. There are 15 residues in the CDR3. The ends lost 1 base at V and 5 bases at J; junction bases unmatched: 10. The CDR3 region is CSVEGGGLALDEQYF. For the CDR3, the DNA is TGCAGCGTTGAAGGGGGAGGACTAGCACTAGACGAGCAGTACTTC.

This chain joins TRBV6-2 or TRBV6-3 and TRBJ1-1, with a possible D match to TRBD1 (6 bases). V lost 6 bases, J lost 6 bases, and 11 bases lay in between. The CDR3 extends over 12 amino acids. CDR1 is MNHEY, CDR2 SVGEGT, per germline. The CDR3 DNA follows: TGTGCCAGCAGGGATGGGGGGCCTGAAGCTTTCTTT. Translating it yields CASRDGGPEAFF.

The chain has TRBV20-1 and TRBJ1-2, with a possible D match to TRBD1 (5 bases). Germline V gene lookup returns CDR1 DFQATT and CDR2 SNEGSKA (reference sequence). Deletions cut 5 bases from V and 6 bases from J, with 19 bases between. This CDR3 comprises 14 residues. This CDR3 reads CSASTGGEWDGYTF. In DNA, the CDR3 is TGCAGTGCTTCAACGGGGGGGGAGTGGGATGGCTACACCTTC.

This clonotype turned up a few times. The rearrangement links TRBV28 to TRBJ2-5; 9 nucleotides line up with TRBD2. With 6 bases clipped from V and 6 bases from J, the junction kept 5 bases outside the gene matches. The CDR3 runs 13 residues. Germline assignment: CDR1 MDHEN and CDR2 SYDVKM. The CDR3 nucleotides are TGTGCCAGCAGCCTTAGCGGGAGTAAGACCCAGTACTTC. It translates to CASSLSGSKTQYF.

The V gene is TRBV12-3 or TRBV12-4, the J gene TRBJ1-1, with TRBD1 matching 9 bases. This CDR3 is 15 amino acids long. V was clipped by 5 bases and J by 5 bases; unmatched bases: 9. CDR3 in amino acids: CASSQGQGRLTEAFF. Here the CDR3 DNA reads TGTGCCAGCAGTCAGGGACAGGGCCGGTTAACTGAAGCTTTCTTT.

The rearrangement links TRBV7-2 to TRBJ1-5, with D unresolved. Germline CDR1 reads SGHTA; CDR2 reads FQGNSA. This CDR3 is built from 15 residues. Trimming left V 5 bases short and J 3 bases short, with 14 bases between. In DNA, the CDR3 is TGTGCCAGCAGCCGCAGCGCAGGCTACAATCAGCCCCAGCATTTT. This translates into CASSRSAGYNQPQHF. Based on the CDR3 plus reference TRBV7-2 and TRBJ1-5, the full variable domain is GAGVSQSPSNKVTEKGKDVELRCDPISGHTALYWYRQSLGQGLEFLIYFQGNSAPDKSGLPSDRFSAERTGGSVSTLTIQRTQQEDSAVYLCASSRSAGYNQPQHFGDGTRLSIL.

The gene calls are TRBV10-2 and TRBJ1-5; D remains ambiguous. Germline-derived CDR1 and CDR2 are WSHSY and SAAADI. The CDR3 loop spans 13 amino acids. The ends were cut back, 7 bases at V and 3 bases at J, with 10 bases in the middle. This CDR3 is CASNGLYNQPQHF. The CDR3 nucleotides are TGCGCCAGCAATGGGCTGTACAATCAGCCCCAGCATTTT.

The gene calls are TRBV27 and TRBJ2-3; TRBD1 is a possible D gene (5 bases). The CDR3 sequence is 15 residues long. Germline CDR1 and CDR2: MNHEY and SMNVEV (reference sequence). V shed 8 bases and J shed 0 bases, with 15 bases lying between them. CDR3 sequence reads: CASRPRGTSTDTQYF. Written as DNA, the CDR3 is TGTGCCAGCCGGCCAAGGGGAACTAGCACAGATACGCAGTATTTT.

This clonotype was counted only a few times. The chain combines TRBV11-2 with TRBJ2-7; the D gene could be TRBD1 or TRBD2 (6 bases each). CDR3 length: 17 residues. V lost 2 bases to trimming and J lost 0 bases, with 17 bases between them. Germline loops: CDR1 SGHAT, CDR2 FQNNGV. CDR3 protein: CASSLWSGGANSYEQYF. The CDR3 DNA sequence: TGTGCCAGCAGCTTATGGTCCGGGGGCGCTAACTCCTACGAGCAGTACTTC.

V usage is TRBV28 and J usage is TRBJ2-5; tentatively, D is TRBD2 (5 bases). The V and J ends lost 7 bases and 2 bases respectively, with 17 bases between them. The CDR3 is made up of 15 amino acids. Germline values: CDR1 MDHEN, CDR2 SYDVKM. CDR3 loop: CASTPRRSGQETQYF. The CDR3, as DNA: TGTGCCAGCACCCCACGGAGGAGTGGGCAAGAGACCCAGTACTTC.

This clonotype was detected a few times. The V and J genes are TRBV7-2 and TRBJ2-5; no clear D gene. V shed 5 bases and J shed 2 bases, with 9 bases lying between them. This CDR3 has 13 amino acids. CDR1 is SGHTA, CDR2 FQGNSA, per germline. CDR3 sequence reads: CASSETPQETQYF. The CDR3 DNA reads TGTGCCAGCAGCGAAACACCTCAAGAGACCCAGTACTTC.

The chain combines TRBV27 with TRBJ2-1; D might be TRBD1 (5 bases). The J call may be in error: the DNA end matches TRBJ2-7 better. Per the germline V gene, CDR1 is MNHEY and CDR2 is SMNVEV (reference sequence). CDR3 size: 15 residues. CDR3 coding DNA: TGTGCCAGCAGTGACACAGGCGGCTCCTACAATGAGCAGTACTTC. Protein: CASSDTGGSYNEQYF.

The chain combines TRBV24-1 with TRBJ2-1; D perhaps matches TRBD1 (6 bases). This CDR3 comprises 12 residues. CDR1 is KGHDR, CDR2 SFDVKD, per germline. V was shortened by 9 bases and J by 6 bases, with 11 bases between the two germline ends. The CDR3 DNA reads TGTGCCACCGAAACAGGGTGCAATGAGCAGTTCTTC. Translated, it gives CATETGCNEQFF.

In its sample, this clonotype was seen a few times. The gene calls are TRBV27 and TRBJ2-1; D gene uncertain. Germline lookup yields CDR1 MNHEY and CDR2 SMNVEV (reference sequence). With 2 bases removed from V and 4 bases from J, the gap between germline ends came to 12 bases. The CDR3 consists of 15 residues. This chain's CDR3 is CASSLRVPGYNEQFF. The DNA of the CDR3 is TGTGCCAGCAGTTTAAGGGTCCCCGGGTACAATGAGCAGTTCTTC.